These 9 T cell receptor beta chains were all obtained from the same sample, sequenced in a study of cytomegalovirus exposure and HLA in healthy donors. The PCR was carried out with 60 Vbeta primers and 13 Jbeta primers. Repertoires were generated with immunoSEQ multiplex PCR, while TCRdb's copy carries only in-frame clones and drops some. Of some 95,000 clones listed, approximately 65% are singletons. Sequencing was carried out using PBMCs. These receptors were taken from a man younger than 45 in good health and CMV-seronegative.

V is TRBV30 and J is TRBJ1-1, with D hard to call. CDR3 length: 12 amino acids. Trimming stripped 5 bases from V and 2 bases from J, with 9 bases between. Germline V gene data show CDR1 as GTSNPN and CDR2 as SVGIG (reference sequence). CDR3 DNA: TGTGCCTGGGTACAGCCAAACACTGAAGCTTTCTTT. Translating it yields CAWVQPNTEAFF.

The V and J genes are TRBV4-1 and TRBJ2-2, with a weak D call TRBD2 (6 bases). The germline V and J ends were trimmed by 4 bases and 8 bases, with 11 bases remaining between them. Germline V gene lookup returns CDR1 MGHRA and CDR2 YSYEKL. CDR3 size: 13 residues. The CDR3, as DNA: TGCGCCAGCAGCCCTCGGGGGAGGGGGGAGCTGTTTTTT. It specifies CASSPRGRGELFF.

The rearrangement links TRBV27 to TRBJ1-1; 8 bases agree with TRBD1. The germline CDR1 and CDR2 sequences are MNHEY and SMNVEV (reference sequence). This CDR3 comprises 14 residues. The junction had 7 bases not matched to a gene; V was cut back by 4 bases and J by 6 bases. Here the CDR3 DNA reads TGTGCCAGCAGTTCCACAGGGGGGGACGCTGAAGCTTTCTTT. The encoded protein is CASSSTGGDAEAFF.

This rearrangement joins TRBV19 to TRBJ2-1; 10 nucleotides line up with TRBD1. Germline CDR1 LNHDA, CDR2 SQIVND (reference sequence). There are 16 residues in the CDR3. V lost 8 bases to trimming and J lost 6 bases; unmatched junction nucleotides: 13. The CDR3 DNA is TGTGCCAGTGAGGACCCGGCCTGGACAGGGGGCAATGAGCAGTTCTTC. Residues: CASEDPAWTGGNEQFF.

The gene calls are TRBV5-6 and TRBJ2-2; tentatively, D is TRBD2 (5 bases). CDR1 and CDR2 (germline): SGHDT, YYEEEE. The CDR3 covers 15 residues. Trimming cost V 4 bases and J 3 bases, with 13 bases left between them. For the CDR3, the DNA is TGTGCCAGCAGCCCCAAGACTATATACACCGGGGAGCTGTTTTTT. It yields the protein CASSPKTIYTGELFF.

The V and J genes are TRBV7-8 and TRBJ1-1; D is uncertain. Germline CDR1 and CDR2: SGHVS and FQNEAQ. This CDR3 is built from 11 residues. Trimming removed 7 bases from V and 2 bases from J, with 5 bases in between. This CDR3 is CASTVNTEAFF. The DNA for the CDR3 is TGTGCCAGCACCGTCAACACTGAAGCTTTCTTT.

This chain joins TRBV7-9 and TRBJ2-3; D possibly corresponds to TRBD1 (6 bases). Germline lookup yields CDR1 SEHNR and CDR2 FQNEAQ (reference sequence). CDR3 length: 14 residues. Trimming removed 3 bases from V and 4 bases from J, with 11 bases in between. The CDR3 loop reads CASSFLRGSDTQYF. CDR3 DNA sequence: TGTGCCAGCAGCTTCCTCAGGGGTTCAGATACGCAGTATTTT.

V is TRBV5-1 and J is TRBJ2-3; 8 bases line up with TRBD1. The CDR3 sequence is 15 residues long. Germline trimming cut 0 bases from V and 6 bases from J; bases unmatched to any gene: 6. Per germline, CDR1 SGHRS and CDR2 YFSETQ. CDR3 loop: CASSLGDRGLDTQYF. DNA for the CDR3: TGCGCCAGCAGCTTGGGTGACAGGGGTCTTGATACGCAGTATTTT.

J is TRBJ1-5 and V is TRBV19, with a possible D match to TRBD1 (6 bases). CDR1 LNHDA and CDR2 SQIVND come from the germline V gene (reference sequence). The V end was cut by 8 bases, the J end by 0 bases, with 17 bases between. The CDR3 is made up of 16 amino acids. CDR3 region: CASLPLGGYSNQPQHF. The DNA for the CDR3 is TGTGCCAGTTTACCTTTAGGGGGTTATAGCAATCAGCCCCAGCATTTT.